This record looks at one T cell receptor beta chain sequence and its context. This clone's antigen is unknown. The input lacks base qualities; no much larger clone sits a single base away. V and J lose 0 bases and 3 bases, and a span of 9 bases separates them. CDR1 and CDR2 were assigned from the germline V gene (reference sequence) as LNHDA and SQIVND. Inclusive of the bounding cysteine and phenylalanine, the CDR3 is 15 residues long. Only the CDR3 DNA is retained, 45 bases long and in frame from the first base. The immunoSEQ assay at survey resolution was applied to genomic DNA for sequencing of TCRbeta rearrangements. The source study handled its data this way. In the TCR sequencing data, the lowest productive clonotype frequency that could be detected was 2.59 x 10-5. Only productive TCRbeta rearrangements, meaning sequences that were complete and in-frame, were kept for the analyses. Simpson clonality, calculated in the immunoSEQ Analyzer version 3.0, was used as the measure of sample clonality. Clones were binned by frequency as very rare, small, medium, large (1-20%) or hyperexpanded (>20%). Generation probabilities were estimated with OLGA 1.2.3, V-gene circos plots were made with VDJtools, specificities were looked up in VDJdb, and CDR3 motifs were identified with GLIPH. TCRdb provides this immuneACCESS table in a form limited to in-frame rearrangements. Some clones are lacking; in checked studies, under half of them reflect an unresolved V gene, and why the rest are absent is not known. V, J and clone size derive from that table, while D and trimming were established from the DNA sequence. The sample contains just over 40,000 clones, roughly 83% of them found a single time. The ten most abundant clones make up 0.35% of the sample.

Healthy controls were roughly 40 blood donors whose buffy coats came from the Finnish Red Cross blood service. All TCR-sequenced material derived from peripheral blood: patient blood samples and healthy donor buffy coats. Ficoll-Hypaque gradient centrifugation was used to isolate peripheral blood mononuclear cells. For the healthy controls, CD4+ cells were obtained from buffy coats by magnetic purification. The Gentra Puregene Cell and Tissue kit was used to extract genomic DNA, and a Qubit 2.0 fluorometer was used to measure the amount of genomic DNA. This sample is part of a study of STAT5B mutations in CD4+ large granular lymphocyte leukemia (dated by TCRdb to between 2022 and 2023). At the level of the whole study: Among the healthy controls, the CDR3 'QG' motif was associated with a particular HLA allele. The study compared the TCRbeta repertoires of patients with CD4+ T-cell large granular lymphocyte leukemia against those of healthy blood donors. The purity of purified fractions was confirmed by flow cytometry on FACSCanto II or FACSVerse to exceed 95% among lymphocytes. Results and caveats for the whole study, not just this receptor: The main leukemic clonotypes were found to be private to each patient, although about 25% of the main leukemic clonotypes were detected at low frequency in the non-leukemic repertoires of other patients. Compared with healthy CD4+ repertoires, CD4-sorted patient repertoires appeared more clonal, and this difference remained even after the putative leukemic clones were removed. TRBV06-family usage was enriched among the top patient clones (8/27) compared with healthy controls (2/35). The data were not HLA-matched, and the relatively small sample size could explain the higher clonality seen in CD4+ compared with CD8+ T-LGLL.

This TCR derives from a human donor in good health. Recombination linked TRBV19 to TRBJ1-3; confidence is insufficient to name the D gene. Sequenced: CD4+ T cells from blood buffy coats. The CDR3 has the sequence CASSIDRGYGNTIYF. The DNA sequence is TGTGCCAGTAGTATAGATCGGGGATATGGAAACACCATATATTTT. The entire variable domain, with the stretches around the CDR3 drawn from the reference TRBV19 and TRBJ1-3 proteins, is DGGITQSPKYLFRKEGQNVTLSCEQNLNHDAMYWYRQDPGQGLRLIYYSQIVNDFQKGDIAEGYSVSREKKESFPLTVTSAQKNPTAFYLCASSIDRGYGNTIYFGEGSWLTVV.